This TCR beta chain emerged from a study of CD8+CD57+ T cells in acquired aplastic anemia. Genomic DNA acted as the template from which TCR beta VDJ combination and CDR3 sequence profiling were carried out. Using its own MiXCR run on the reads, TCRdb lists one record per CDR3 protein. Among under 250,000 distinct CDR3 sequences listed, approximately 60% were seen once. Looked up from germline, CDR1 is SGDLS and CDR2 is YYNGEE. The V and J ends lost 7 bases and 6 bases respectively, with 4 bases between them. The CDR3 contains 10 residues. Patients chosen for sequencing had shown CD8+CD57+ cell expansion by flow cytometry. Patient blood was sampled before any therapy had been received.

V gene TRBV9 combines with J gene TRBJ2-2; no firm D call. The sample consisted of sorted CD4+, CD8+, or CD8+CD57+ T cells (not recorded which) from PBMCs. This TCR came from a human donor with aplastic anemia. The CDR3, as DNA: TGTGCCAGCGACGCCGGGGAGCTGTTTTTT. Translated, it gives CASDAGELFF.